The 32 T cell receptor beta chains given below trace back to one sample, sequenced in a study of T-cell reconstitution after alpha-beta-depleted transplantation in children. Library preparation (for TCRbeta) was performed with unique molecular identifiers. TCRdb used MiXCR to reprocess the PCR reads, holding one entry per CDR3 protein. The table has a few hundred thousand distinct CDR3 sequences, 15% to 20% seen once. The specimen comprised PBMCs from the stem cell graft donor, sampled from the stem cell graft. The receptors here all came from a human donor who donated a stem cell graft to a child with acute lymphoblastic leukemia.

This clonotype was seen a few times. The CDR3 DNA reads TGTGCCACCTGGGGACGGGCAGGAGAGACCCAGTACTTC. Translating gives CATWGRAGETQYF. V usage is TRBV7-9 and J usage is TRBJ2-5, with D possibly called TRBD1 or TRBD2 (5 bases each). The CDR3 extends over 13 amino acids. Between the trimmed V and J ends, which lost 10 bases and 4 bases, there was a span of 16 bases. CDR1 and CDR2 from the germline V gene are SEHNR and FQNEAQ (reference sequence). Filled out from reference TRBV7-9 and TRBJ2-5, the complete variable domain reads DTGVSQNPRHKITKRGQNVTFRCDPISEHNRLYWYRQTLGQGPEFLTYFQNEAQLEKSRLLSDRFSAERPKGSFSTLEIQRTEQGDSAMYLCATWGRAGETQYFGPGTRLLVL.

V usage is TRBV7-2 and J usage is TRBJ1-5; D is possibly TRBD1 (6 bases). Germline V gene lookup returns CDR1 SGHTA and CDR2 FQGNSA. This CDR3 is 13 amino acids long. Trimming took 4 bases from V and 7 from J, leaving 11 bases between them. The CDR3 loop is CASSSQGSQPQHF. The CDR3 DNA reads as TGTGCCAGCAGCTCACAGGGCAGCCAGCCCCAGCATTTT.

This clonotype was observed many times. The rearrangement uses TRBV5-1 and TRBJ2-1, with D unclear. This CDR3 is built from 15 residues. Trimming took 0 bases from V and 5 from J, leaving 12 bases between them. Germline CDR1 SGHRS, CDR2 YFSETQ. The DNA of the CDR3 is TGCGCCAGCAGCTTGGAAAGCGCACCGAACAATGAGCAGTTCTTC. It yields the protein CASSLESAPNNEQFF.

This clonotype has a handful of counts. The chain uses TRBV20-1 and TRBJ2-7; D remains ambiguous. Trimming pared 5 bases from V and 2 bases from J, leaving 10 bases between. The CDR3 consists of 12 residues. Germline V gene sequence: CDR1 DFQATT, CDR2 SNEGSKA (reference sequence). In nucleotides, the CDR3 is TGCAGTGCTTTAGCTAGAACCTACGAGCAGTACTTC. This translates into CSALARTYEQYF.

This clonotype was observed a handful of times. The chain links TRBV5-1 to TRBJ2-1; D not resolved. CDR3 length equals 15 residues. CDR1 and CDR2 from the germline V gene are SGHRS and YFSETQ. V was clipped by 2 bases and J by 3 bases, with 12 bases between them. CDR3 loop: CASSFTEELYNEQFF. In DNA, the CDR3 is TGCGCCAGCAGCTTTACAGAGGAACTCTACAATGAGCAGTTCTTC.

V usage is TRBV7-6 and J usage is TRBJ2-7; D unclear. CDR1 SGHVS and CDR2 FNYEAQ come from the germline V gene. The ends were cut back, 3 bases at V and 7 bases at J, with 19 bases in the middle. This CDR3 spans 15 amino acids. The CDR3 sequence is CASSFAPSSEVEQYF. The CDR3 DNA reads TGTGCCAGCAGCTTCGCCCCGAGCTCCGAAGTAGAGCAGTACTTC.

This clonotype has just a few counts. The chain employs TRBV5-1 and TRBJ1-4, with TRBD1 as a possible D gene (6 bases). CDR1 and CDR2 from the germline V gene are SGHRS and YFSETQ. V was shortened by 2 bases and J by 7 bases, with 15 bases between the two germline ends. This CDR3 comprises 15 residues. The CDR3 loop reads CASSLQGIVSEKLFF. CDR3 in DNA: TGCGCCAGCAGCTTACAGGGAATTGTGAGTGAAAAACTGTTTTTT.

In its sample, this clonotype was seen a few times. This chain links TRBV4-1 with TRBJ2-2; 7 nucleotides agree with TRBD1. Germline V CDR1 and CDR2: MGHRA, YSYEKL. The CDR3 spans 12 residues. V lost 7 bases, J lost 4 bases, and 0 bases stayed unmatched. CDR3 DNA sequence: TGCGCCAGCAAGGGGGCCACCGGGGAGCTGTTTTTT. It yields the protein CASKGATGELFF.

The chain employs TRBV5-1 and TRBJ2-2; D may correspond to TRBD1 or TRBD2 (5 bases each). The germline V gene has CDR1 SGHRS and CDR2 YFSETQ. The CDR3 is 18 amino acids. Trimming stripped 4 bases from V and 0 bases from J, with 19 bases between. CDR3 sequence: CASSGDGAPGTNTGELFF. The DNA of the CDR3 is TGCGCCAGCAGCGGGGACGGGGCCCCCGGTACGAACACCGGGGAGCTGTTTTTT. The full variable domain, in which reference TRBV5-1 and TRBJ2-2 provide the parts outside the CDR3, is KAGVTQTPRYLIKTRGQQVTLSCSPISGHRSVSWYQQTPGQGLQFLFEYFSETQRNKGNFPGRFSGRQFSNSRSEMNVSTLELGDSALYLCASSGDGAPGTNTGELFFGEGSRLTVL.

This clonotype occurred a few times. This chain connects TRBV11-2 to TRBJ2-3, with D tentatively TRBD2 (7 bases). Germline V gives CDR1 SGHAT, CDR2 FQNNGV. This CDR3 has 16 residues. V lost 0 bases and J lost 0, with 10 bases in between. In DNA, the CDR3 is TGTGCCAGCAGCTTAGAAGGGGGGGGCAGCACAGATACGCAGTATTTT. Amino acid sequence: CASSLEGGGSTDTQYF.

The chain's CDR3 is CATLLRGYTGELFF. Here the CDR3 DNA reads TGTGCCACTCTCCTTCGCGGGTACACCGGGGAGCTGTTTTTT. The chain uses TRBV7-9 and TRBJ2-2; D may be TRBD2 (5 bases). The CDR3 covers 14 residues. V lost 10 bases, J lost 3 bases, and 15 bases lay in between. From germline, CDR1 is SEHNR and CDR2 FQNEAQ (reference sequence).

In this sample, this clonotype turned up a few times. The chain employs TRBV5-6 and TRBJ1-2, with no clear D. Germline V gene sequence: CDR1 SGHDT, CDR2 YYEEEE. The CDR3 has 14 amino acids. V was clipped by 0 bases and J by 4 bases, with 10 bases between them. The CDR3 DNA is TGTGCCAGCAGCTTGGAACTTAACTCCTATGGCTACACCTTC. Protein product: CASSLELNSYGYTF.

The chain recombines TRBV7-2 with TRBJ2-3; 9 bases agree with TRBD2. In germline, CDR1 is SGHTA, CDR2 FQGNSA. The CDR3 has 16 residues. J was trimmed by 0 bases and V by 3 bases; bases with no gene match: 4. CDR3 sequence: CASSFLAGTSTDTQYF. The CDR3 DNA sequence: TGTGCCAGCAGCTTCCTAGCGGGAACTAGCACAGATACGCAGTATTTT.

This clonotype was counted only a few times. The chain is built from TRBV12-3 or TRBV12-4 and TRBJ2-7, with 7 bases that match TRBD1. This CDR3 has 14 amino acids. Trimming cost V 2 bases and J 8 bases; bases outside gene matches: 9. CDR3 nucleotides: TGTGCCAGCAGTTTAACCAGGGGGAGCTCCAAGCAGTACTTC. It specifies CASSLTRGSSKQYF.

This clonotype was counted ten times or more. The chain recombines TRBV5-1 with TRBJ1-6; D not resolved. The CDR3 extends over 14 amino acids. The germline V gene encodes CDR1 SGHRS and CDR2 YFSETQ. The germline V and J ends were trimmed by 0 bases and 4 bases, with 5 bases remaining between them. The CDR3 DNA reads TGCGCCAGCAGCTTGGACAGTTATAATTCACCCCTCCACTTT. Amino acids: CASSLDSYNSPLHF.

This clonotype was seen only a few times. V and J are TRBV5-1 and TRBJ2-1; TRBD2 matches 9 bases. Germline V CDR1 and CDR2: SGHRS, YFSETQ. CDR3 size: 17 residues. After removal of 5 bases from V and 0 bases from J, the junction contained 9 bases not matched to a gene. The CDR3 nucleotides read TGCGCCAGCAGTCCAGATAGAGCGGGAGGCTCCTACAATGAGCAGTTCTTC. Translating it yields CASSPDRAGGSYNEQFF.

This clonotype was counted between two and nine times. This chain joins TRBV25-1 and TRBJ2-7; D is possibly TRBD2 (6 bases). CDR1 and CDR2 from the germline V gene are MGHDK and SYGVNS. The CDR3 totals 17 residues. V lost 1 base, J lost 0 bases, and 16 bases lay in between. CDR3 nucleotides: TGTGCCAGCAGTGAATTGGGGGGACGGCTGGACTCCTACGAGCAGTACTTC. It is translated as CASSELGGRLDSYEQYF.

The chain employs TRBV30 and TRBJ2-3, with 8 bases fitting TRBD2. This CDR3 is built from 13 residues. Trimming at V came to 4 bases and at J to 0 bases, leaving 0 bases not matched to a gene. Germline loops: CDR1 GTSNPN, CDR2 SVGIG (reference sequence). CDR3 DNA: TGTGCCTGGACTAGCGGGAGCACAGATACGCAGTATTTT. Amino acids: CAWTSGSTDTQYF.

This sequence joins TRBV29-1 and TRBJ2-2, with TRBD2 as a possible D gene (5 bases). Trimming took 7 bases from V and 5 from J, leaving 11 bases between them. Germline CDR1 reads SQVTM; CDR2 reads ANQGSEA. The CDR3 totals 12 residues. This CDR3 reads CSAASGTGELFF. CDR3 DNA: TGCAGCGCCGCTTCGGGAACCGGGGAGCTGTTTTTT.

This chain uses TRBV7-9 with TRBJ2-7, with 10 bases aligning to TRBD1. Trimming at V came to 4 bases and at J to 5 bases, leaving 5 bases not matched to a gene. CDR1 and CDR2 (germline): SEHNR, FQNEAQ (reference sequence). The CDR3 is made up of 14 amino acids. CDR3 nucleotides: TGTGCCAGCAGCTCCCTGGACAGGGGGAACGAGCAGTACTTC. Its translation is CASSSLDRGNEQYF.

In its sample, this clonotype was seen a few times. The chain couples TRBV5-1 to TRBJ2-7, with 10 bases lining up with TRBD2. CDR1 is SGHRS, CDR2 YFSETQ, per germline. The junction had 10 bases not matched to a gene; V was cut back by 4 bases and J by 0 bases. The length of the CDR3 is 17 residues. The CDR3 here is CASSELAGVRSSYEQYF. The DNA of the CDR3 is TGCGCCAGCAGCGAGCTAGCGGGAGTCCGAAGCTCCTACGAGCAGTACTTC.

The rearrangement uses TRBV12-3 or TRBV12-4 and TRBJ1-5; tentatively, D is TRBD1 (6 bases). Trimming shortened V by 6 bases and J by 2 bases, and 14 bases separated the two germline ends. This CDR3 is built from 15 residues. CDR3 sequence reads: CASSPRGSGNQPQHF. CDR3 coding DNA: TGTGCCAGCAGCCCCAGGGGATCGGGCAATCAGCCCCAGCATTTT.

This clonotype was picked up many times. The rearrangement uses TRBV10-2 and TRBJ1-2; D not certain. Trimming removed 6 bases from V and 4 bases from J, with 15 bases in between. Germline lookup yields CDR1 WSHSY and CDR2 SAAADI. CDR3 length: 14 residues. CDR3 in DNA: TGCGCCAGCAGCCTGACATCGGAGGGCTATGGCTACACCTTC. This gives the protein CASSLTSEGYGYTF.

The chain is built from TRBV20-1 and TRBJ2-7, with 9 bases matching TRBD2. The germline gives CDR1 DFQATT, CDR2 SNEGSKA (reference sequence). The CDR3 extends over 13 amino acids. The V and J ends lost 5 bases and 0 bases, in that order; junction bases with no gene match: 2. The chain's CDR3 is CSAASGASYEQYF. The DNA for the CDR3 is TGCAGTGCTGCTAGCGGGGCCTCCTACGAGCAGTACTTC.

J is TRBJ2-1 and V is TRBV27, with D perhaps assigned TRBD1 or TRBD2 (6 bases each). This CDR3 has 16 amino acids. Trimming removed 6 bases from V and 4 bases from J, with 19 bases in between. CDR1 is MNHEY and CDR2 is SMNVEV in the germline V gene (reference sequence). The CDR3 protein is CASRESGGRDYNEQFF. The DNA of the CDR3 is TGTGCCAGCAGGGAATCCGGGGGCAGGGATTACAATGAGCAGTTCTTC.

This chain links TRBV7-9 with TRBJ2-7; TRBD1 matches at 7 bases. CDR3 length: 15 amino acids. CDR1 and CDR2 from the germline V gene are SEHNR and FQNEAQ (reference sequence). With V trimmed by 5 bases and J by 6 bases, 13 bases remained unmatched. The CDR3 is CASSHMGSGGTEQYF. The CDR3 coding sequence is TGTGCCAGCAGCCATATGGGGTCAGGGGGAACCGAGCAGTACTTC.

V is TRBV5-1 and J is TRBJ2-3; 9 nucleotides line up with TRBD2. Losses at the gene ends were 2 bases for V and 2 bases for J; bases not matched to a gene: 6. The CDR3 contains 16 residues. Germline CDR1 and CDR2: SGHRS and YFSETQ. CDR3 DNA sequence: TGCGCCAGCAGCTTTGGGACTAGCCCTAACACAGATACGCAGTATTTT. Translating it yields CASSFGTSPNTDTQYF.

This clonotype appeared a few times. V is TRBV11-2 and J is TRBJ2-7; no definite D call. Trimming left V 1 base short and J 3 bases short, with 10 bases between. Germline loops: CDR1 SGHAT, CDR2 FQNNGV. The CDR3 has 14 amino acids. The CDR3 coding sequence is TGTGCCAGCAGCTTAGGAATTTCGGGCTACGAGCAGTACTTC. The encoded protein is CASSLGISGYEQYF.

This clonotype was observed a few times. This CDR3 reads CASSYVGPGPNGYTF. In DNA, the CDR3 is TGTGCCAGCAGTTACGTGGGTCCGGGGCCTAATGGCTACACCTTC. The genes are TRBV6-5 and TRBJ1-2; D may be TRBD1 (5 bases). CDR3 length: 15 amino acids. The V end lost 2 bases, the J end lost 6 bases, and 16 bases lay between the germline ends. Germline V gene sequence: CDR1 MNHEY, CDR2 SVGAGI.

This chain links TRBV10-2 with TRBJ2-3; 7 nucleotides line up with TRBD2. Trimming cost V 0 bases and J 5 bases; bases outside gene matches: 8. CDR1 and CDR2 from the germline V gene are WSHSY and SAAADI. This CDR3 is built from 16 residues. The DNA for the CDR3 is TGCGCCAGCAGTGAGTCGCGGGCAGGGAGGGAAGATACGCAGTATTTT. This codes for CASSESRAGREDTQYF.

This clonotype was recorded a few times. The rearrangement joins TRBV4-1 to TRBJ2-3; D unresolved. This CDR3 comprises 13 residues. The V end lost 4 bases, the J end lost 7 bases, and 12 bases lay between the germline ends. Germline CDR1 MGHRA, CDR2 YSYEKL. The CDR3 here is CASSRTSLHTQYF. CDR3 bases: TGCGCCAGCAGCCGCACCAGCCTTCATACGCAGTATTTT.

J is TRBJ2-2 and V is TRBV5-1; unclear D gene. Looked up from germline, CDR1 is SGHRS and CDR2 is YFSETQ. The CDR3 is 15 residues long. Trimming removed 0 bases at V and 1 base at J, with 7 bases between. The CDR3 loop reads CASSLGPMNTGELFF. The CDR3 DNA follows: TGCGCCAGCAGCTTGGGGCCGATGAACACCGGGGAGCTGTTTTTT.